The 11 T cell receptor beta chains reported below all come from one sample, sequenced in a study of beta chain features in type 1 diabetes. What was sequenced were expressed TCRB transcripts, since all of the isolated RNA had been reverse transcribed. Some clones are missing from TCRdb's copy, which holds only in-frame ones; the method was immunoSEQ multiplex PCR. This sample has 400,000 to 450,000 clones; about 14% occur once, and the top ten carry approximately 0.035%. Sequences were obtained from naive CD4+ T cells from blood. The receptors originated from a man aged 25 to 45 in good health.

This chain uses TRBV5-1 with TRBJ1-1; D might be TRBD1 (6 bases). The CDR3 runs to 15 residues. Trimming took off 0 bases at V and 0 bases at J, with 9 bases between the two ends. The germline gives CDR1 SGHRS, CDR2 YFSETQ. The CDR3 nucleotides read TGCGCCAGCAGCTTGGTGGACAGACTGAACACTGAAGCTTTCTTT. Its protein is CASSLVDRLNTEAFF.

The V and J genes are TRBV7-2 and TRBJ1-2, with D unclear. There are 14 residues in the CDR3. V was shortened by 2 bases and J by 0 bases, with 7 bases between the two germline ends. Looked up from germline, CDR1 is SGHTA and CDR2 is FQGNSA. The CDR3, as DNA: TGTGCCAGCAGCTTATTGGGAGCTAACTATGGCTACACCTTC. As protein: CASSLLGANYGYTF.

The genes are TRBV13 and TRBJ2-3, with 12 positions matching TRBD2. Germline assignment: CDR1 PRHDT and CDR2 FYEKMQ (reference sequence). The CDR3 consists of 16 residues. V lost 5 bases to trimming and J lost 5 bases; unmatched junction nucleotides: 8. CDR3 DNA: TGTGCCAGCAGCCCCCTAGCGGGGGGGCTTCTAGATACGCAGTATTTT. Amino acid sequence: CASSPLAGGLLDTQYF.

In this sample, this clone turned up a few times. V and J are TRBV15 and TRBJ2-1; D perhaps matches TRBD1 (6 bases). V was trimmed by 4 bases and J by 8 bases, leaving 12 bases between them. The germline gives CDR1 LNHNV, CDR2 YYDKDF (reference sequence). CDR3 length: 13 residues. The CDR3 sequence: CATSTGTTYEQFF. The CDR3 DNA is TGTGCCACCAGCACCGGGACAACCTATGAGCAGTTCTTC.

This clone was seen more than once but under ten times. The J gene is TRBJ2-3, the V gene TRBV30; D possibly corresponds to TRBD2 (5 bases). CDR1 is GTSNPN, CDR2 SVGIG, per germline (reference sequence). V lost 2 bases and J 2 bases, leaving 8 bases between the germline ends. The CDR3 totals 13 residues. CDR3 region: CAWSKRDTDTQYF. The CDR3, as DNA: TGTGCCTGGAGTAAACGGGACACAGATACGCAGTATTTT.

The chain uses TRBV25-1 and TRBJ2-2; no clear D. Germline V gene sequence: CDR1 MGHDK, CDR2 SYGVNS. This CDR3 is built from 12 residues. The V end lost 3 bases, the J end lost 6 bases, and 5 bases lay between the germline ends. CDR3 protein: CASSDLAGELFF. The CDR3, as DNA: TGTGCCAGCAGTGACTTAGCCGGGGAGCTGTTTTTT.

The chain links TRBV7-8 to TRBJ2-7; D assignment may be TRBD1 or TRBD2 (5 bases each). Per the germline V gene, CDR1 is SGHVS and CDR2 is FQNEAQ. The CDR3 contains 14 residues. V gave up 6 bases and J gave up 0 bases, with 12 bases separating them. The CDR3 sequence is CASRPGRRSYEQYF. The CDR3 DNA reads TGTGCCAGCAGGCCGGGACGCCGCTCCTACGAGCAGTACTTC.

This clone showed up just a few times. V gene TRBV7-9 combines with J gene TRBJ2-1; 12 bases map to TRBD2. Germline V CDR1 and CDR2: SEHNR, FQNEAQ (reference sequence). The CDR3 is 18 residues long. The V and J ends lost 2 bases and 3 bases, in that order; junction bases with no gene match: 8. The CDR3 spells CASSLKEGLAGNYNEQFF. In nucleotides, the CDR3 is TGTGCCAGCAGCTTAAAAGAAGGACTAGCGGGGAACTACAATGAGCAGTTCTTC.

V gene TRBV7-2 combines with J gene TRBJ1-1; D not resolved. V was shortened by 4 bases and J by 1 base, with 13 bases between the two germline ends. This CDR3 spans 15 amino acids. Germline V gene sequence: CDR1 SGHTA, CDR2 FQGNSA. The CDR3 DNA reads TGTGCCAGCAGCTCCGCCCCGGGGAGGAACACTGAAGCTTTCTTT. This sequence encodes CASSSAPGRNTEAFF.

This clone occurred a few times. The chain is built from TRBV5-1 and TRBJ1-2; D is unclear. The V end lost 1 base, the J end lost 1 base, and 5 bases lay between the germline ends. The germline gives CDR1 SGHRS, CDR2 YFSETQ. The CDR3 extends over 13 amino acids. The CDR3 region has the DNA TGCGCCAGCAGCTTGTTACTTAACTATGGCTACACCTTC. Protein: CASSLLLNYGYTF.

This clone was recorded a few times. V usage is TRBV7-9 and J usage is TRBJ2-3; D call uncertain. The CDR3 is made up of 15 amino acids. Germline CDR1 and CDR2: SEHNR and FQNEAQ (reference sequence). V dropped 1 base and J dropped 2 bases, with 10 bases sitting between them. The CDR3 DNA sequence: TGTGCCAGCAGCTTAGTGTTCCAGTTCACAGATACGCAGTATTTT. Protein: CASSLVFQFTDTQYF. Looking up the rest from reference TRBV7-9 and TRBJ2-3 gives the full variable domain: DTGVSQNPRHKITKRGQNVTFRCDPISEHNRLYWYRQTLGQGPEFLTYFQNEAQLEKSRLLSDRFSAERPKGSFSTLEIQRTEQGDSAMYLCASSLVFQFTDTQYFGPGTRLTVL.